The next 24 T cell receptor beta chains were all read from a single sample in a study of beta chain features in type 1 diabetes. cDNA synthesis used the whole RNA isolate, giving expressed TCRB sequences. Using immunoSEQ multiplex PCR, the repertoire was profiled, and TCRdb retains in-frame clones only, with some absent. The sample holds 120,000 or so clones, roughly 17% seen once. Study outcomes and limitations: The study found moderately but significantly shorter TCRB CDR3s in all four CD4+ subsets of Type 1 diabetes patients.

Their antigens are not known. The sequenced sample consisted of central memory CD4+ T cells from blood. The receptors shown here come from a man in his late teens or twenties with type 1 diabetes.

The V and J genes are TRBV29-1 and TRBJ2-1, with D tentatively TRBD2 (6 bases). V lost 7 bases and J 1 base, leaving 11 bases between the germline ends. Germline V gene sequence: CDR1 SQVTM, CDR2 ANQGSEA. The CDR3 is 13 amino acids. This CDR3 reads CSAGGRSYNEQFF. The CDR3 nucleotides read TGCAGCGCTGGGGGGAGGTCCTACAATGAGCAGTTCTTC.

This clone was found a few times. The chain has TRBV7-2 and TRBJ2-4, with D possibly matching TRBD2 (5 bases). The CDR3 loop spans 16 amino acids. V lost 5 bases and J lost 0, with 14 bases in between. Germline V lookup: CDR1 SGHTA, CDR2 FQGNSA. For the CDR3, the DNA is TGTGCCAGCAGCCCACGGGTCGGGGTAGCCAAAAACATTCAGTACTTC. Translated: CASSPRVGVAKNIQYF.

This clone was counted a few times. This chain connects TRBV5-5 to TRBJ2-7, with 8 nucleotides matching TRBD1. With 3 bases clipped from V and 5 bases from J, the junction kept 10 bases outside the gene matches. The CDR3 has 15 amino acids. Germline CDR1 and CDR2: SGHKS and YYEKEE (reference sequence). CDR3 nucleotides: TGTGCCAGCAGCTCATGGGTGGACAGGGTACACGAGCAGTACTTC. Its translation: CASSSWVDRVHEQYF.

This chain uses TRBV2 with TRBJ2-2; TRBD2 might be the D (6 bases). CDR1 SNHLY and CDR2 FYNNEI come from the germline V gene. V was clipped by 4 bases and J by 4 bases, with 13 bases between them. There are 15 residues in the CDR3. This CDR3 reads CASSVEGTGTGELFF. For the CDR3, the DNA is TGTGCCAGCAGTGTCGAGGGGACTGGCACCGGGGAGCTGTTTTTT.

This chain joins TRBV14 and TRBJ2-2; 11 nucleotides agree with TRBD2. This CDR3 contains 16 residues. CDR1 and CDR2 from the germline V gene are SGHDN and FVKESK. The V gene end was trimmed by 2 bases and the J gene end by 3 bases; junction bases not matched to a gene: 2. CDR3 sequence reads: CASSQRLAGHTGELFF. As DNA, the CDR3 is TGTGCCAGCAGCCAACGACTAGCGGGACACACCGGGGAGCTGTTTTTT.

This clone has more than one count but fewer than ten. The chain recombines TRBV15 with TRBJ2-1, with D perhaps matching TRBD2 (5 bases). Germline V gives CDR1 LNHNV, CDR2 YYDKDF (reference sequence). The V end lost 0 bases, the J end lost 10 bases, and 19 bases lay between the germline ends. This CDR3 spans 16 amino acids. CDR3 nucleotides: TGTGCCACCAGCAGAGATTGGGCGGCCCTGGGAGAGGAGCAGTTCTTC. It encodes CATSRDWAALGEEQFF.

This clone was detected only a few times. The chain recombines TRBV25-1 with TRBJ2-4, with D possibly TRBD2 on 5 matching bases. Trimming cost V 3 bases and J 3 bases, with 12 bases left between them. Germline lookup yields CDR1 MGHDK and CDR2 SYGVNS. The CDR3 loop spans 15 amino acids. The CDR3 sequence is CASSDGPGGKNIQYF. DNA of the CDR3: TGTGCCAGCAGTGACGGCCCTGGAGGCAAAAACATTCAGTACTTC.

This clone was picked up a small number of times. This chain joins TRBV20-1 and TRBJ2-5; D might be TRBD2 (6 bases). With 7 bases removed from V and 7 bases from J, the gap between germline ends came to 10 bases. Germline-derived CDR1 and CDR2 are DFQATT and SNEGSKA (reference sequence). The CDR3 contains 10 residues. CDR3 protein: CSGEAGTQYF. The CDR3 region has the DNA TGCAGTGGGGAGGCGGGGACCCAGTACTTC.

The chain joins TRBV25-1 to TRBJ2-1; TRBD1 matches at 11 bases. Germline V lookup: CDR1 MGHDK, CDR2 SYGVNS. The CDR3 is 16 amino acids. With V trimmed by 1 base and J by 6 bases, 5 bases remained unmatched. The CDR3 DNA sequence: TGTGCCAGCAGTGAATTCGGGACAGGGGGTATCAATGAGCAGTTCTTC. This translates into CASSEFGTGGINEQFF.

V is TRBV5-8 and J is TRBJ2-4; possibly TRBD2 for D (7 bases). The CDR3 is 12 residues long. The V gene lost 3 bases and the J gene lost 12 bases, with 13 bases spanning the gap. Germline CDR1 reads SGHTS; CDR2 reads YDEGEE. The CDR3 protein is CASSWGGGTQYF. For the CDR3, the DNA is TGTGCCAGCAGCTGGGGCGGGGGCACTCAGTACTTC.

This clone has just a few counts. The chain is built from TRBV11-1 and TRBJ1-1; unclear D gene. CDR1 is SGHAT and CDR2 is FQDESV in the germline V gene (reference sequence). Trimming stripped 5 bases from V and 1 base from J, with 11 bases between. There are 14 residues in the CDR3. The CDR3 spells CASSDRTGNTEAFF. The CDR3 nucleotides are TGTGCCAGCAGCGACCGGACGGGGAACACTGAAGCTTTCTTT.

V gene TRBV12-5 combines with J gene TRBJ2-1; TRBD1 aligns across 9 bases. Germline V lookup: CDR1 LGHNT, CDR2 FRNRAP. Trimming at V came to 5 bases and at J to 7 bases, leaving 6 bases not matched to a gene. The CDR3 length is 14 residues. The CDR3 loop is CASGTGGAWNEQFF. DNA of the CDR3: TGTGCTAGTGGTACAGGGGGCGCGTGGAATGAGCAGTTCTTC.

This clone was seen many times. The chain carries TRBV27 and TRBJ2-4, with a weak D call TRBD1 (6 bases). The V end was cut by 0 bases, the J end by 10 bases, with 10 bases between. This CDR3 region has 13 residues. In germline, CDR1 is MNHEY, CDR2 SMNVEV (reference sequence). The chain's CDR3 is CASSLSDSGIQYF. The CDR3 region has the DNA TGTGCCAGCAGTTTATCGGACAGTGGTATTCAGTACTTC.

This clone showed up just a few times. The rearrangement links TRBV29-1 to TRBJ1-1, with a weak D call TRBD1 (5 bases). Per the germline V gene, CDR1 is SQVTM and CDR2 is ANQGSEA. The ends were cut back, 5 bases at V and 0 bases at J, with 13 bases in the middle. This CDR3 spans 14 amino acids. CDR3 sequence reads: CSVQKTVMNTEAFF. For the CDR3, the DNA is TGCAGCGTTCAGAAGACAGTTATGAACACTGAAGCTTTCTTT.

This clone was observed at least ten times. The chain links TRBV25-1 to TRBJ2-1, with D possibly being TRBD2 (7 bases). Germline loops: CDR1 MGHDK, CDR2 SYGVNS. CDR3 size: 17 residues. V was shortened by 4 bases and J by 3 bases, with 19 bases between the two germline ends. The CDR3 bases are TGTGCCAGCAGTGGGGGGGGTGGCAGGGGCTTCTACAATGAGCAGTTCTTC. This encodes CASSGGGGRGFYNEQFF.

This clone was recorded many times. The CDR3 nucleotides are TGCGCCAGCTTACCTAGCGGGAGTAGTGGAGATACGCAGTATTTT. It is translated as CASLPSGSSGDTQYF. The chain has TRBV5-1 and TRBJ2-3, with 10 bases aligning to TRBD2. CDR1 is SGHRS and CDR2 is YFSETQ in the germline V gene. The length of the CDR3 is 15 residues. With V trimmed by 7 bases and J by 5 bases, 10 bases remained unmatched.

This sequence joins TRBV18 and TRBJ2-5; D unresolved. The CDR3 spans 14 residues. From germline, CDR1 is KGHSH and CDR2 LQKENI. Trimming pared 3 bases from V and 4 bases from J, leaving 12 bases between. CDR3 region: CASSPTNQAETQYF. For the CDR3, the DNA is TGTGCCAGCTCACCCACAAACCAAGCAGAGACCCAGTACTTC.

This clone was seen only a few times. This sequence joins TRBV6-5 and TRBJ2-3; TRBD2 matches at 8 bases. The V and J ends lost 6 bases and 4 bases, in that order; junction bases with no gene match: 6. The CDR3 is made up of 14 amino acids. CDR1 and CDR2 (germline): MNHEY, SVGAGI. As DNA, the CDR3 is TGTGCCAGCAGGCCCGGACTAGCCGCAGATACGCAGTATTTT. Translation gives CASRPGLAADTQYF.

In this sample, this clone turned up many times. The V and J genes are TRBV2 and TRBJ2-7, with D tentatively TRBD1 or TRBD2 (5 bases each). CDR1 is SNHLY, CDR2 FYNNEI, per germline. Trimming cost V 8 bases and J 3 bases, with 14 bases left between them. The CDR3 length is 13 residues. The CDR3 spells CASLRDGNYEQYF. DNA for the CDR3: TGTGCCAGCCTCCGGGACGGAAACTACGAGCAGTACTTC.

Regarding this clone: A much larger clone sits a single nucleotide away, making a read error possible. V gene TRBV9 combines with J gene TRBJ2-3; D is uncertain. The CDR3 loop spans 12 amino acids. V lost 4 bases and J lost 2, with 5 bases in between. The germline V gene has CDR1 SGDLS and CDR2 YYNGEE. The CDR3 DNA sequence: TGTGCCAGCAGCTTCCTCACAGATACGCAGTATTTT. Translation gives CASSFLTDTQYF.

As concerns this clone: A read error may account for a junction end that differs from germline. Here the CDR3 reads CAISGGETQYF. CDR3 nucleotides: TGTGCCATCAGTGGGGGAGAGACCCAGTACTTC. The gene calls are TRBV6-6 and TRBJ2-5; either TRBD1 or TRBD2 may supply D (5 bases each). Germline V gene lookup returns CDR1 MNHNY and CDR2 SVGAGI (reference sequence). This CDR3 has 11 residues.

This clone appeared many times. This chain connects TRBV28 to TRBJ2-3; no definite D call. Trimming shortened V by 5 bases and J by 6 bases, and 9 bases separated the two germline ends. Germline V gene sequence: CDR1 MDHEN, CDR2 SYDVKM. The CDR3 is 12 residues long. The CDR3 nucleotides read TGTGCCAGCAGTCCAGGCCGGGATACGCAGTATTTT. Translation: CASSPGRDTQYF.

V and J are TRBV9 and TRBJ2-3, with 7 positions matching TRBD1. CDR3 size: 16 residues. V gave up 4 bases and J gave up 4 bases; unmatched junction bases: 12. CDR1 is SGDLS, CDR2 YYNGEE, per germline. The DNA of the CDR3 is TGTGCCAGCAGCTATCGACAGGGCGGTCGCGCAGATACGCAGTATTTT. The encoded protein is CASSYRQGGRADTQYF.

The table lists this clone with a few counts. The V and J genes are TRBV30 and TRBJ2-4, with 8 bases fitting TRBD1. This CDR3 has 15 residues. Germline V gene data show CDR1 as GTSNPN and CDR2 as SVGIG (reference sequence). The J segment lost 7 bases and the V segment lost 1 base, leaving 9 bases of the junction unmatched. The chain's CDR3 is CAWSDTQGASNIQYF. DNA of the CDR3: TGTGCCTGGAGTGACACCCAGGGGGCGAGTAACATTCAGTACTTC. Drawing the rest from reference TRBV30 and TRBJ2-4, the complete variable domain is SQTIHQWPATLVQPVGSPLSLECTVEGTSNPNLYWYRQAAGRGLQLLFYSVGIGQISSEVPQNLSASRPQDRQFILSSKKLLLSDSGFYLCAWSDTQGASNIQYFGAGTRLSVL.